The 23 T cell receptor beta chains below come from one sample, sequenced in a study of siplizumab effects on memory and regulatory T cells (dated by TCRdb to the late 2010s). Library preparation was by the immunoSEQ multiplex PCR assay. TCRdb took over this immuneACCESS table, retaining in-frame rearrangements with V and J assigned. Such tables are incomplete; in checked studies, under half of the missing clones stem from an unresolved V gene, and the remainder is unexplained. This sample is represented by around 100,000 clones; roughly 92% of them were singletons. The biggest ten clones account for under 0.65% of the sample. Input material: Tregs sorted from blood. The origin of the receptors is a human donor in good health.

J is TRBJ2-5 and V is TRBV4-1; D perhaps matches TRBD1 (5 bases). The V end was cut by 1 base, the J end by 6 bases, with 15 bases between. Germline lookup yields CDR1 MGHRA and CDR2 YSYEKL. The CDR3 contains 15 residues. The CDR3 loop is CASSQALTQGKTQYF. Here the CDR3 DNA reads TGCGCCAGCAGCCAAGCGCTTACGCAGGGAAAGACCCAGTACTTC.

V gene TRBV6-1 combines with J gene TRBJ2-7; D might be TRBD1 or TRBD2, each matching 5 bases. The CDR3 totals 11 residues. Germline CDR1 and CDR2: MNHNS and SASEGT. Between the trimmed V and J ends, which lost 5 bases and 7 bases, there was a span of 9 bases. CDR3: CASSFWGEQYF. The CDR3 DNA follows: TGTGCCAGCAGTTTTTGGGGGGAGCAGTACTTC.

The rearrangement joins TRBV6-1 to TRBJ2-6; 7 bases match TRBD1. CDR3 length: 15 amino acids. The germline V gene encodes CDR1 MNHNS and CDR2 SASEGT. With V trimmed by 4 bases and J by 2 bases, 2 bases remained unmatched. The CDR3 DNA reads as TGTGCCAGCAGTGCTGACAGGGCTGGGGCCAACGTCCTGACTTTC. Translating gives CASSADRAGANVLTF.

This chain uses TRBV9 with TRBJ2-3; the match to TRBD2 covers 8 bases. V was clipped by 3 bases and J by 6 bases; unmatched bases: 9. The germline V gene has CDR1 SGDLS and CDR2 YYNGEE. The CDR3 spans 15 residues. The CDR3 is CASSALAGQSDTQYF. CDR3 DNA: TGTGCCAGCAGCGCCCTAGCGGGTCAGTCCGATACGCAGTATTTT.

The table lists this clone with a count of one. The V call is TRBV28, the J call TRBJ2-7, with D maybe TRBD1 (6 bases). The V and J ends lost 4 bases and 9 bases respectively, with 16 bases between them. Germline V CDR1 and CDR2: MDHEN, SYDVKM. The CDR3 loop spans 13 amino acids. Written as DNA, the CDR3 is TGTGCCAGCAGTTCACAGGGATTCATTGGGCAGTACTTC. The encoded protein is CASSSQGFIGQYF.

The V and J genes are TRBV30 and TRBJ2-1; 13 bases align to TRBD2. CDR3 length: 15 residues. V lost 2 bases and J lost 9; bases outside the gene matches: 7. The germline CDR1 and CDR2 sequences are GTSNPN and SVGIG (reference sequence). CDR3 nucleotide sequence: TGTGCCTGGAGTACCGGTACTAGCGGGAGGGGTGAGCAGTTCTTC. Translation: CAWSTGTSGRGEQFF.

The V call is TRBV18, the J call TRBJ1-2; D uncertain. Germline CDR1 and CDR2: KGHSH and LQKENI. The CDR3 runs 14 residues. Deletions cut 4 bases from V and 0 bases from J, with 9 bases between. CDR3 protein: CASSQVHSNYGYTF. The CDR3 coding sequence is TGTGCCAGCTCACAGGTGCACTCTAACTATGGCTACACCTTC.

This rearrangement joins TRBV19 to TRBJ2-7; TRBD1 might be the D (6 bases). This CDR3 comprises 13 residues. Deletions cut 2 bases from V and 7 bases from J, with 12 bases between. Germline CDR1 LNHDA, CDR2 SQIVND (reference sequence). This CDR3 reads CASSIWDNKEQYF. The CDR3 nucleotides are TGTGCCAGTAGTATATGGGACAACAAAGAGCAGTACTTC.

The chain links TRBV6-1 to TRBJ1-1; maybe TRBD1 (6 bases). The CDR3 runs 14 residues. The V gene lost 7 bases and the J gene lost 3 bases, with 15 bases spanning the gap. The germline V gene encodes CDR1 MNHNS and CDR2 SASEGT. The CDR3 coding sequence is TGTGCCAGCATCACCGGACAGAGGTACACTGAAGCTTTCTTT. It is translated as CASITGQRYTEAFF.

This clone was detected only once. The chain uses TRBV7-3 and TRBJ2-7; 8 positions match TRBD2. Germline V gene data show CDR1 as SGHTA and CDR2 as FQGTGA. The CDR3 length is 14 residues. The junction had 6 bases not matched to a gene; V was cut back by 5 bases and J by 3 bases. The CDR3, as DNA: TGTGCCAGCAGCCCTGGGGCGGGGGGCTACGAGCAGTACTTC. This codes for CASSPGAGGYEQYF.

This clone appeared a single time. V and J are TRBV9 and TRBJ2-1, with 10 bases fitting TRBD1. Looked up from germline, CDR1 is SGDLS and CDR2 is YYNGEE. V lost 0 bases, J lost 3 bases, and 9 bases stayed unmatched. The CDR3 totals 18 residues. Here the CDR3 reads CASSVGGQGKSFYNEQFF. DNA of the CDR3: TGTGCCAGCAGCGTAGGGGGACAGGGGAAGAGTTTCTACAATGAGCAGTTCTTC. The full variable domain, completed using reference TRBV9 and TRBJ2-1, is DSGVTQTPKHLITATGQRVTLRCSPRSGDLSVYWYQQSLDQGLQFLIQYYNGEERAKGNILERFSAQQFPDLHSELNLSSLELGDSALYFCASSVGGQGKSFYNEQFFGPGTRLTVL.

The chain has TRBV5-6 and TRBJ1-2; tentative D call: TRBD1 (5 bases). With 4 bases removed from V and 6 bases from J, the gap between germline ends came to 16 bases. Germline V gene sequence: CDR1 SGHDT, CDR2 YYEEEE. The CDR3 length is 14 residues. DNA for the CDR3: TGTGCCAGCAGCCCGGACCCGTTCAGGGATGGCTACACCTTC. It specifies CASSPDPFRDGYTF.

V gene TRBV7-9 combines with J gene TRBJ1-1; no reliable D call. Trimming pared 5 bases from V and 6 bases from J, leaving 16 bases between. Germline V gene data show CDR1 as SEHNR and CDR2 as FQNEAQ (reference sequence). This CDR3 region has 14 residues. In nucleotides, the CDR3 is TGTGCCAGCAGCCAATTCCCAGTCCAAGCTGAAGCTTTCTTT. Translated: CASSQFPVQAEAFF.

The chain combines TRBV30 with TRBJ1-6, with D maybe TRBD1 (5 bases). This CDR3 spans 12 amino acids. Trimming cost V 2 bases and J 11 bases, with 10 bases left between them. Germline V CDR1 and CDR2: GTSNPN, SVGIG (reference sequence). Written as DNA, the CDR3 is TGTGCCTGGAGTCATAAAGGGGCACCCCTCCACTTT. Translated: CAWSHKGAPLHF.

The chain recombines TRBV5-1 with TRBJ2-5, with TRBD1 matching over 10 bases. CDR1 SGHRS and CDR2 YFSETQ come from the germline V gene. J was trimmed by 4 bases and V by 3 bases; bases with no gene match: 6. CDR3 length: 15 amino acids. This CDR3 reads CASSWGTGDRETQYF. CDR3 bases: TGCGCCAGCAGCTGGGGGACAGGGGACCGAGAGACCCAGTACTTC.

This clone appeared a single time. V and J are TRBV28 and TRBJ1-2; D unresolved. CDR1 is MDHEN, CDR2 SYDVKM, per germline. The V gene lost 10 bases and the J gene lost 2 bases, with 14 bases spanning the gap. CDR3 size: 13 residues. The CDR3 loop is CAIGDTFNYGYTF. As DNA, the CDR3 is TGTGCCATCGGGGATACGTTCAACTATGGCTACACCTTC.

This clone was seen only a few times. The chain carries TRBV18 and TRBJ2-3, with TRBD1 matching 7 bases. The J segment lost 6 bases and the V segment lost 1 base, leaving 13 bases of the junction unmatched. There are 17 residues in the CDR3. CDR1 and CDR2 (germline): KGHSH, LQKENI. The CDR3 is CASSPLQGVSPSDTQYF. As DNA, the CDR3 is TGTGCCAGCTCACCACTTCAGGGGGTGTCTCCATCTGATACGCAGTATTTT.

V is TRBV14 and J is TRBJ1-2, with TRBD1 as a possible D gene (6 bases). This CDR3 comprises 14 residues. Between the trimmed V and J ends, which lost 3 bases and 4 bases, there was a span of 12 bases. Germline CDR1 SGHDN, CDR2 FVKESK. The CDR3 loop is CASSHRGLFYGYTF. The CDR3 region has the DNA TGTGCCAGCAGCCACAGGGGACTTTTCTATGGCTACACCTTC.

The chain links TRBV19 to TRBJ1-5, with TRBD1 as a possible D gene (5 bases). V lost 0 bases, J lost 2 bases, and 17 bases lay in between. In germline, CDR1 is LNHDA, CDR2 SQIVND (reference sequence). CDR3 length: 18 amino acids. CDR3 residues: CASSIDGAGQVGNQPQHF. The CDR3 DNA sequence: TGTGCCAGTAGTATAGATGGGGCGGGGCAGGTCGGCAATCAGCCCCAGCATTTT. Based on the CDR3 plus reference TRBV19 and TRBJ1-5, the full variable domain is DGGITQSPKYLFRKEGQNVTLSCEQNLNHDAMYWYRQDPGQGLRLIYYSQIVNDFQKGDIAEGYSVSREKKESFPLTVTSAQKNPTAFYLCASSIDGAGQVGNQPQHFGDGTRLSIL.

The chain links TRBV10-2 to TRBJ1-1, with D perhaps TRBD1 (6 bases). Trimming cost V 6 bases and J 4 bases, with 21 bases left between them. This CDR3 comprises 16 residues. CDR1 WSHSY and CDR2 SAAADI come from the germline V gene. CDR3 region: CASSEVGSPRGTEAFF. The DNA of the CDR3 is TGCGCCAGCAGCGAGGTGGGGTCCCCCAGGGGCACTGAAGCTTTCTTT.

The chain's CDR3 is CASSLVGLAKSGELFF. CDR3 sequence (DNA): TGTGCCAGCAGCTTGGTGGGACTAGCGAAAAGCGGGGAGCTGTTTTTT. The chain carries TRBV5-6 and TRBJ2-2; 10 nucleotides line up with TRBD2. Germline assignment: CDR1 SGHDT and CDR2 YYEEEE. Germline trimming cut 0 bases from V and 7 bases from J; bases unmatched to any gene: 6. The CDR3 sequence is 16 residues long.

The rearrangement joins TRBV29-1 to TRBJ2-5, with TRBD1 matching 9 bases. This CDR3 is built from 15 residues. Looked up from germline, CDR1 is SQVTM and CDR2 is ANQGSEA. V lost 6 bases and J lost 5; bases outside the gene matches: 13. DNA of the CDR3: TGCAGCGTCTTACCCGGGACAGGGATCGGGGAGACCCAGTACTTC. Translating it yields CSVLPGTGIGETQYF.

The rearrangement links TRBV7-2 to TRBJ1-2, with 8 bases that match TRBD1. Trimming took 1 base from V and 4 from J; bases not matched to a gene: 11. Germline V gives CDR1 SGHTA, CDR2 FQGNSA. The CDR3 runs to 17 residues. The CDR3 sequence: CASSLDFTTGAGYGYTF. In DNA form, the CDR3 reads TGTGCCAGCAGCTTAGATTTCACGACAGGGGCGGGCTATGGCTACACCTTC. The full variable domain, with the rest looked up from reference TRBV7-2 and TRBJ1-2, is GAGVSQSPSNKVTEKGKDVELRCDPISGHTALYWYRQSLGQGLEFLIYFQGNSAPDKSGLPSDRFSAERTGGSVSTLTIQRTQQEDSAVYLCASSLDFTTGAGYGYTFGSGTRLTVV.